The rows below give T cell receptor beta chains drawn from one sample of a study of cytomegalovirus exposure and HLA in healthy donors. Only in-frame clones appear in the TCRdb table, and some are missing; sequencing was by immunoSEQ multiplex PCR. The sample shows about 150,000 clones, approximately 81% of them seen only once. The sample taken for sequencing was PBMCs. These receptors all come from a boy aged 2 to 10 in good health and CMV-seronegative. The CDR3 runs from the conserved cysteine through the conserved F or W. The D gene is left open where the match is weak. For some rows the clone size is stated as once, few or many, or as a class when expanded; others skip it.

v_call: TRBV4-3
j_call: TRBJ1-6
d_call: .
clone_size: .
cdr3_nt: TGCGCCAGCAGCCAGCGGGACCGGACAAATTCACCCCTCCACTTT
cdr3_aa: CASSQRDRTNSPLHF

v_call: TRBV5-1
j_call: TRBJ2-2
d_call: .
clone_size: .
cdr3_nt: TGCGCCAGCAGCTTGGACTTGGGACAATGGACCGGGGAGCTGTTTTTT
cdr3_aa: CASSLDLGQWTGELFF

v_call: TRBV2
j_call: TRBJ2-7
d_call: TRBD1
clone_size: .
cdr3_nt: TGTGCCAGCAGTGAAGAGGGGGCGATGTCCGAGCAGTACTTC
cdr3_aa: CASSEEGAMSEQYF

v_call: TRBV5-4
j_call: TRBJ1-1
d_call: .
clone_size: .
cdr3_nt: TGTGCCAGCAGCTTGGATCCGGGTTCCACTGAAGCTTTCTTT
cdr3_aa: CASSLDPGSTEAFF

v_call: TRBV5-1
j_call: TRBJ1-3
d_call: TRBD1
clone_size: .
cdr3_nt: TGCGCCAGCAGCCGGGACAGGGCCTCTGGAAACACCATATATTTT
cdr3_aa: CASSRDRASGNTIYF

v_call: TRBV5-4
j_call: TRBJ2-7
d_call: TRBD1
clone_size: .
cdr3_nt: TGTGCCAGCAGGTTGGACAGGGGAATTTACGACGAGCAGTACTTC
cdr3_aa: CASRLDRGIYDEQYF

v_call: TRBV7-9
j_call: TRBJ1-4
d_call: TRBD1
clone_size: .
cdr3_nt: TGTGCCAGCAGCTTAGGGCCGGGACAGGACGAAAAACTGTTTTTT
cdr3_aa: CASSLGPGQDEKLFF

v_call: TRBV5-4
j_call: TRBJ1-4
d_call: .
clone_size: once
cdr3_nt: TGTGCCAGCAGCTTGGAAAGGACAGATGAAAAACTGTTTTTT
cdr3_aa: CASSLERTDEKLFF

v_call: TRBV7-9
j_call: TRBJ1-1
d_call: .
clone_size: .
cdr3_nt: TGTTCCAGCAGCTTAGGTCAGGGAAGCACTGAAGCTTTCTTT
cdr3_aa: CSSSLGQGSTEAFF

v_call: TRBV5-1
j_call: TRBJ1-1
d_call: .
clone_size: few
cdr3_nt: TGCGCCAGCAGCCCGGACAGCTTGAACACTGAAGCTTTCTTT
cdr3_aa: CASSPDSLNTEAFF

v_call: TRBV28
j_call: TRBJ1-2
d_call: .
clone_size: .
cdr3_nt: TGTGCCAGCAGGTCCCTGAACTCTAACTATGGCTACACCTTC
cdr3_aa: CASRSLNSNYGYTF

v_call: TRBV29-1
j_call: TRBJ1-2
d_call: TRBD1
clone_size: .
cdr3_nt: TGCAGCGTAGACAGGGGAAGCTATGGCTACACCTTC
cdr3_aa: CSVDRGSYGYTF

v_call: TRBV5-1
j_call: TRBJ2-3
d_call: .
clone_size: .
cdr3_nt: TGCGCCAGCAGCTTGGACCAGAGCGGAGATACGCAGTATTTT
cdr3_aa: CASSLDQSGDTQYF

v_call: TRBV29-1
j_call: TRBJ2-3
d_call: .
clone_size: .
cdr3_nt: TGCAGCGGCGGGGCAAGCACAGATACGCAGTATTTT
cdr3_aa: CSGGASTDTQYF

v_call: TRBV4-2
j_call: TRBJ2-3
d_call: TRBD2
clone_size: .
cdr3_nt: TGTGCCAGCAGCCAAGCGATATCTAGCGGGGAACCCACAGATACGCAGTATTTT
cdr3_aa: CASSQAISSGEPTDTQYF